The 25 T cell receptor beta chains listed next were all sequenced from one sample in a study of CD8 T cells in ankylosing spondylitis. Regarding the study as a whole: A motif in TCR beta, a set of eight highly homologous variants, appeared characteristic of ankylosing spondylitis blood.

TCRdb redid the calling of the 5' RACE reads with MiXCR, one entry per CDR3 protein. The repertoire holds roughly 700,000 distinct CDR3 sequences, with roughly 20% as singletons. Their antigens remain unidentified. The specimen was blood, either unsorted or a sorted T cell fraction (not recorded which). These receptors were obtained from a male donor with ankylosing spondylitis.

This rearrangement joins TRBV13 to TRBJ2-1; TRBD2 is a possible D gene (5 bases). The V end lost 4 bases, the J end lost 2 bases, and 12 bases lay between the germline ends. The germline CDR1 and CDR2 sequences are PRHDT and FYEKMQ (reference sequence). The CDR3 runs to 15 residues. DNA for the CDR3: TGTGCCAGCAGCTCCCGCGGACTGCCCTACAATGAGCAGTTCTTC. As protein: CASSSRGLPYNEQFF.

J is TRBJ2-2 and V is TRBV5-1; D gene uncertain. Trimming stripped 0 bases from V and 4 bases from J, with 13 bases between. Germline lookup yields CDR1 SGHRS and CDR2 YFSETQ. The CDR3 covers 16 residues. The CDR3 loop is CASSLDGGLGTGELFF. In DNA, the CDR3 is TGCGCCAGCAGCTTGGACGGCGGCCTGGGCACCGGGGAGCTGTTTTTT.

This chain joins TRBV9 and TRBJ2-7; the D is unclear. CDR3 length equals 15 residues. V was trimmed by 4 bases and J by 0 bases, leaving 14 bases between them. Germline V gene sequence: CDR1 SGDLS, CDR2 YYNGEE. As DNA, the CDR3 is TGTGCCAGCAGCTACTCTGAAAGCCCCTCCTACGAGCAGTACTTC. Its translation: CASSYSESPSYEQYF.

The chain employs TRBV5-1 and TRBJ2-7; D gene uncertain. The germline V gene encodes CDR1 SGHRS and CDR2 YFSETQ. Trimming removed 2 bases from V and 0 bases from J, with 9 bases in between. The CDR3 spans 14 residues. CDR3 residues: CASSFSVTSYEQYF. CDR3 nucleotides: TGCGCCAGCAGCTTCAGCGTTACCTCCTACGAGCAGTACTTC.

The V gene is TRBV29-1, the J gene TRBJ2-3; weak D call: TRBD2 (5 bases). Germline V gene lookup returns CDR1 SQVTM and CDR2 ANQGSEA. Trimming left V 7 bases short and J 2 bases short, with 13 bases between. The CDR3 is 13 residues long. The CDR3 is CSALSGVTDTQYF. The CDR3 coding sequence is TGCAGCGCCCTGTCCGGGGTCACAGATACGCAGTATTTT.

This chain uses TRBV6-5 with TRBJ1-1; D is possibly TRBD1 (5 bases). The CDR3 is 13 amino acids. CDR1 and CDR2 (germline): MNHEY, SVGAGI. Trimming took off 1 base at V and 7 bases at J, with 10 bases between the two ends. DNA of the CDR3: TGTGCCAGCAGTTACTTTAGGGGCGGTGAAGCTTTCTTT. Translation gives CASSYFRGGEAFF.

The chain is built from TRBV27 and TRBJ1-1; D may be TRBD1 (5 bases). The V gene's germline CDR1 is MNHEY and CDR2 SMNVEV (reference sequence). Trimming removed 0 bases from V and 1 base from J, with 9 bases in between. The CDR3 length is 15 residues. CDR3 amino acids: CASSLSVGGNTEAFF. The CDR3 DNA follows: TGTGCCAGCAGTTTATCAGTGGGGGGGAACACTGAAGCTTTCTTT.

The DNA of the CDR3 is TGTGCCAGCAGCTTGGATGGCAGGGAGTACCAAGAGACCCAGTACTTC. Translating gives CASSLDGREYQETQYF. The J gene is TRBJ2-5, the V gene TRBV5-6; D might be TRBD1 or TRBD2, each matching 5 bases. This CDR3 is built from 16 residues. Trimming took 0 bases from V and 0 from J, leaving 12 bases between them. Germline V gene data show CDR1 as SGHDT and CDR2 as YYEEEE. The entire variable domain, with the rest obtained from reference TRBV5-6 and TRBJ2-5, is as follows: DAGVTQSPTHLIKTRGQQVTLRCSPKSGHDTVSWYQQALGQGPQFIFQYYEEEERQRGNFPDRFSGHQFPNYSSELNVNALLLGDSALYLCASSLDGREYQETQYFGPGTRLLVL.

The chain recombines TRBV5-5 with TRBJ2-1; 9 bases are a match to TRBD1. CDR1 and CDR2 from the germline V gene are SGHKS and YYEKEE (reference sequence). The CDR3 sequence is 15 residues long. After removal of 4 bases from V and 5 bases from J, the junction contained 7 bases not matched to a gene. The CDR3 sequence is CASSRTGVRDNEQFF. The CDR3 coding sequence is TGTGCCAGCAGCCGGACAGGGGTAAGGGACAATGAGCAGTTCTTC.

CDR3: CASSGQELNTEAFF. Written as DNA, the CDR3 is TGTGCCAGCAGCGGACAGGAACTAAACACTGAAGCTTTCTTT. This chain links TRBV9 with TRBJ1-1; D is possibly TRBD1 (6 bases). Germline V gene lookup returns CDR1 SGDLS and CDR2 YYNGEE. The V end lost 3 bases, the J end lost 2 bases, and 11 bases lay between the germline ends. CDR3 length equals 14 residues.

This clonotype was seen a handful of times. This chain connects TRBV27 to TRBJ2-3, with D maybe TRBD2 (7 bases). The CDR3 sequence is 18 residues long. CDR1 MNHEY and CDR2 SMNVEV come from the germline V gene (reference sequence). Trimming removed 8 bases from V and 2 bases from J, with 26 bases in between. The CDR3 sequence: CASSRGTVAGANTDTQYF. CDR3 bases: TGTGCCAGCTCCCGAGGGACGGTGGCGGGGGCCAACACAGATACGCAGTATTTT.

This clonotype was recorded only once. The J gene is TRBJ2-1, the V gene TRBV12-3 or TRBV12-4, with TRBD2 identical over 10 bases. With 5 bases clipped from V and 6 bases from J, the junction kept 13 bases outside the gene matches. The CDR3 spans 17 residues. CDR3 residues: CASSALGGTSASNEQFF. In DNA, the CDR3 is TGTGCCAGCAGTGCTCTTGGGGGGACTAGCGCTTCCAATGAGCAGTTCTTC.

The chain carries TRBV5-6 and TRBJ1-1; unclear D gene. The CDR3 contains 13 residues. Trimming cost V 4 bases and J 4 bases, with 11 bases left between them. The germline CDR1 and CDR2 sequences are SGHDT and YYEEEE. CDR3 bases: TGTGCCAGCAGCGCCGACGGGATCACTGAAGCTTTCTTT. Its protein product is CASSADGITEAFF.

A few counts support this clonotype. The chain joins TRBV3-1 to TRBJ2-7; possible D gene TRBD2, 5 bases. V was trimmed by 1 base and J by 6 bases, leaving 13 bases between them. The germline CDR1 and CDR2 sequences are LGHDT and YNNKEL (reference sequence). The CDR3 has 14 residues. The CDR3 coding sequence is TGTGCCAGCAGCCAAGTACCCCGCGAGGGCGAGCAGTACTTC. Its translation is CASSQVPREGEQYF.

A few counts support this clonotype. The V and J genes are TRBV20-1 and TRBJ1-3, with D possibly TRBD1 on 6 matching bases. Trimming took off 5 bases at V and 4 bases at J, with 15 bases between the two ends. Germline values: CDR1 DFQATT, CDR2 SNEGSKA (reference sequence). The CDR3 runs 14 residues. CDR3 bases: TGCAGTGCTCTGACAGGCGGCAAGGGAAACACCATATATTTT. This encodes CSALTGGKGNTIYF.

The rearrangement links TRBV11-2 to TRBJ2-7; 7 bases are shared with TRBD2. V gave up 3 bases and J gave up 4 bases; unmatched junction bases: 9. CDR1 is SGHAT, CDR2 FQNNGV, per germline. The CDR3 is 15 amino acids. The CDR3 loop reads CASSFGGGGFYEQYF. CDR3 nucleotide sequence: TGTGCCAGCAGCTTTGGCGGGGGTGGATTTTACGAGCAGTACTTC. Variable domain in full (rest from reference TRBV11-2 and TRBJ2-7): EAGVAQSPRYKIIEKRQSVAFWCNPISGHATLYWYQQILGQGPKLLIQFQNNGVVDDSQLPKDRFSAERLKGVDSTLKIQPAKLEDSAVYLCASSFGGGGFYEQYFGPGTRLTVT.

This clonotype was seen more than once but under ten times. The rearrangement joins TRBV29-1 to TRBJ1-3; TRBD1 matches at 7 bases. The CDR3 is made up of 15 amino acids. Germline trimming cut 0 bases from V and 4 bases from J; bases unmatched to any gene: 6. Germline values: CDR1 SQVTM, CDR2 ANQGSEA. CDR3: CSVEDGGQTGNTIYF. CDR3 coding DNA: TGCAGCGTTGAAGATGGGGGACAGACGGGAAACACCATATATTTT.

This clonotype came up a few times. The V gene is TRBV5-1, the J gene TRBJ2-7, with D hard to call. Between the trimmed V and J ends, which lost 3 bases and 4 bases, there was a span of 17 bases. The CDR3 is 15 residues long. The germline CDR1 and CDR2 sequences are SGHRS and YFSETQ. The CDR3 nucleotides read TGCGCCAGCAGCTCCCATAGATATCCGCGGTACGAGCAGTACTTC. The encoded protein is CASSSHRYPRYEQYF.

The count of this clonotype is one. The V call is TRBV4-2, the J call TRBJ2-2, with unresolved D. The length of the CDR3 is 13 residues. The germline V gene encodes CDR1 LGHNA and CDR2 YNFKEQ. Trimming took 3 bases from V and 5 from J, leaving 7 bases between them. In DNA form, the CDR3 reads TGTGCCAGCAGCCATTCATCGACCGGGGAGCTGTTTTTT. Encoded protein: CASSHSSTGELFF.

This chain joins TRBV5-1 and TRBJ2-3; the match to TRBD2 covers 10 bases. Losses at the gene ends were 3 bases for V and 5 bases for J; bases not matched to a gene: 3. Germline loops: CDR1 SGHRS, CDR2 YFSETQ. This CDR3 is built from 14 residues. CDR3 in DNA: TGCGCCAGCAGCTCCGCTAGCGGGGGAGATACGCAGTATTTT. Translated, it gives CASSSASGGDTQYF.

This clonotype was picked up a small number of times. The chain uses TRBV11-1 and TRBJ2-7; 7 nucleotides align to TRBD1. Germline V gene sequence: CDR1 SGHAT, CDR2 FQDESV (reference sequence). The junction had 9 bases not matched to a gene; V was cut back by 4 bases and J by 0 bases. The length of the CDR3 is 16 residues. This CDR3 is CASSWGGQDVSYEQYF. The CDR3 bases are TGTGCCAGCAGCTGGGGTGGACAGGACGTCTCCTACGAGCAGTACTTC.

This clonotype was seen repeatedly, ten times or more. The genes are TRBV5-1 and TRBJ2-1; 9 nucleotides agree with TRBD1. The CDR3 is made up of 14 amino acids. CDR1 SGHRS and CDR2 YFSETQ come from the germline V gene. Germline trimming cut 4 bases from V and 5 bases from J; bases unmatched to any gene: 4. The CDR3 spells CASSEDRGDNEQFF. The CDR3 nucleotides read TGCGCCAGCAGCGAGGACAGGGGCGACAATGAGCAGTTCTTC.

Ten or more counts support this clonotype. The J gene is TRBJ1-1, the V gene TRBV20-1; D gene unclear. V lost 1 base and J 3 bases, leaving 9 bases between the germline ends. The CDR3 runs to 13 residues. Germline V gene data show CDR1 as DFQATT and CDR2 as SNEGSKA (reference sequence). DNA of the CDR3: TGCAGTGCTAGAGGAGGTCGGGACACTGAAGCTTTCTTT. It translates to CSARGGRDTEAFF.

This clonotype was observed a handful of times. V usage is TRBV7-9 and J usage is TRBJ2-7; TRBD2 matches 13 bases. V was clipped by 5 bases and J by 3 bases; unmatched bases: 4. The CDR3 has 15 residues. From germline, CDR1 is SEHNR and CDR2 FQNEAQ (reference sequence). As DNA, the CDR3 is TGTGCCAGCAGCGACGGGACTAGCGGGAACTACGAGCAGTACTTC. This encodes CASSDGTSGNYEQYF.

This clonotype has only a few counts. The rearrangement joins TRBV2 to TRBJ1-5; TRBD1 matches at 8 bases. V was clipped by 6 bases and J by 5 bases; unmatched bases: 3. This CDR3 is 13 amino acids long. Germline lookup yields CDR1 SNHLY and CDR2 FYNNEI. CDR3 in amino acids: CASRDRGYQPQHF. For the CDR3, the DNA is TGTGCCAGCAGAGACAGGGGATATCAGCCCCAGCATTTT.